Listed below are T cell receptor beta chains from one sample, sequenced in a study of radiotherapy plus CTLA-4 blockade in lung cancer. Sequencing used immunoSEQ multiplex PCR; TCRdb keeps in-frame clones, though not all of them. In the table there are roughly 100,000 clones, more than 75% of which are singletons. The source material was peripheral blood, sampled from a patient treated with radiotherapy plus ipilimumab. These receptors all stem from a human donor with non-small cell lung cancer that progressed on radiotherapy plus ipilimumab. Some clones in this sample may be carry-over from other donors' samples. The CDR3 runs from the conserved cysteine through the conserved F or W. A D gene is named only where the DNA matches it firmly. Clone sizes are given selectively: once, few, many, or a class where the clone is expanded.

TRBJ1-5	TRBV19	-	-	TGTGCCAGTAGTATATCGACAGGTGGGAGCAATCAGCCCCAGCATTTT	CASSISTGGSNQPQHF
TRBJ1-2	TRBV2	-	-	TGTGCCAGCAGTGAACTTTGGCAGGGAGACTATGGCTACACCTTC	CASSELWQGDYGYTF
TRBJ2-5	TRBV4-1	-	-	TGCGCCAGCAGCCAAGGTAGACAGCAAGAGACCCAGTACTTC	CASSQGRQQETQYF
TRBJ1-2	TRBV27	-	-	TGTGCCAGCAGATGGACCGCCCGCGATGGCTACACCTTC	CASRWTARDGYTF
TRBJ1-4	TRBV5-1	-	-	TGCGCCAGCAGCTTGTCGGCAACGGGAGCTAATGAAAAACTGTTTTTT	CASSLSATGANEKLFF
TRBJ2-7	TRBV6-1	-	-	TGTGCCAGCAGTGACCCCTGGGGTCGGTACGAGCAGTACTTC	CASSDPWGRYEQYF
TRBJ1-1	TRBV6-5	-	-	TGTGCCAGCAGTCGCGACAGAACGAACACTGAAGCTTTCTTT	CASSRDRTNTEAFF
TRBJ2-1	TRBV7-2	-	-	TGTGCCAGCAGCCTCCGGTCTTTGAGGGCCTACAATGAGCAGTTCTTC	CASSLRSLRAYNEQFF
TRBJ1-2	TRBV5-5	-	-	TGTGCCAGCAGCTTGCAACCGAGTAACTATGGCTACACCTTC	CASSLQPSNYGYTF
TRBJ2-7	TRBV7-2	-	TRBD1	TGTGCCAGCAGCTTAGGCCCGCAGGGGGCTGGCGGGCAGTACTTC	CASSLGPQGAGGQYF
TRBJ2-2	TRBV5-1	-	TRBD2	TGCGCCAGCAGCTTGGTGGCGGGGGGGCCTAACGGGGAGCTGTTTTTT	CASSLVAGGPNGELFF
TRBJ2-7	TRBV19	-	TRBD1	TGTGCCAGTAGTACGGACGGACAGGGGGCGAACGAGCAGTACTTC	CASSTDGQGANEQYF
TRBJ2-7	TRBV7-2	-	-	TGTGCCAGCAGCTTTAGGCGTCCTGAGGGGGAGCAGTACTTC	CASSFRRPEGEQYF
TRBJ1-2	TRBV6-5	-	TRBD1	TGTGCCAGCAAAAGGACAGGGTTCCCCCACTATGGCTACACCTTC	CASKRTGFPHYGYTF
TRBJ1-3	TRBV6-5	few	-	TGTGCCAGCAGACCCGGACACTCTGGAAACACCATATATTTT	CASRPGHSGNTIYF
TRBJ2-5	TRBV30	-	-	TGTGCCTGGAGTGTGGGACTCCCTGGGGGAGAGACCCAGTACTTC	CAWSVGLPGGETQYF
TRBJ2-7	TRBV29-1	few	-	TGCAGCGTTGAGAGAGCCCCTGGGTCCTACGAGCAGTACTTC	CSVERAPGSYEQYF
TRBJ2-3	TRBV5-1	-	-	TGCGCCAGCGCTTACGGGGGCTCCACAGATACGCAGTATTTT	CASAYGGSTDTQYF
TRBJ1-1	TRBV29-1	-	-	TGCAGCGTTGGGGGGGTGAGAACTGAAGCTTTCTTT	CSVGGVRTEAFF
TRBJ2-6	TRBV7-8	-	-	TGTGCCAGCAGCTTCCAGGGGAATGGGGCCAACGTCCTGACTTTC	CASSFQGNGANVLTF
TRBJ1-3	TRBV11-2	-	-	TGTGCCACCGGCCCCTCTGGAAACACCATATATTTT	CATGPSGNTIYF
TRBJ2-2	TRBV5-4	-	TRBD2	TGTGCCAGCAGCCAAGGGACTAGCGGGGGGGCCGGGGAGCTGTTTTTT	CASSQGTSGGAGELFF
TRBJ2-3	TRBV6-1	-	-	TGTGCCAGCAGTGATCGGACGGTGAGCACAGATACGCAGTATTTT	CASSDRTVSTDTQYF
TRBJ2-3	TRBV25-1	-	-	TGTGCCAGCAGTGAATACGGAGCCCCAGATACGCAGTATTTT	CASSEYGAPDTQYF
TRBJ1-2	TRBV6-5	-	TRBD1	TGTGCCAGCAGTTACGCCGGGACAGACTTTGGCTACACCTTC	CASSYAGTDFGYTF
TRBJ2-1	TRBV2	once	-	TGTGCCAGCAGTACCCTCGGGGGAAGTGATGAGCAGTTCTTC	CASSTLGGSDEQFF
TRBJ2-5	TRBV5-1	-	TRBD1	TGCGCCAGCAGCGTGACAGGGGAGGAGACCCAGTACTTC	CASSVTGEETQYF
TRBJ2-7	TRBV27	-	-	TGTGCCAGCAGTTTATCGCGAGGGTCTGGGTCTTACGAGCAGTACTTC	CASSLSRGSGSYEQYF
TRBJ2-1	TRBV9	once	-	TGTGCCAGCAGTCCAGGGACTGCGATCTACAATGAGCAGTTCTTC	CASSPGTAIYNEQFF
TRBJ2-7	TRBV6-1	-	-	TGTGCCAGCAGTGAATTTCTATCGAGCTCCTACGAGCAGTACTTC	CASSEFLSSSYEQYF
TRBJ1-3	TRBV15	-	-	TGTGCCACCAGCAGAGATAGGGTCGACGACGACACCATATATTTT	CATSRDRVDDDTIYF
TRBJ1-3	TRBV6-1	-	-	TGTGCCAGCAGTGAAGCGAACAACTCTGGAAACACCATATATTTT	CASSEANNSGNTIYF
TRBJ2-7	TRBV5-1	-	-	TGCGCCAGCAGCTTCCGGGACACCCGCTACGAGCAGTACTTC	CASSFRDTRYEQYF
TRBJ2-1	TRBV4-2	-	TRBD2	TGTGCCAGCAGCCAAGTAGCGGGGGGCCCAAATGAGCAGTTCTTC	CASSQVAGGPNEQFF
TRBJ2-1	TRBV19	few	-	TGTGCCAGTAGTATCTACAATGAGCAGTTCTTC	CASSIYNEQFF
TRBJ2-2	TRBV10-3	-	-	TGTGCCATCAGACTCGACAGGTCCGGGGAGCTGTTTTTT	CAIRLDRSGELFF
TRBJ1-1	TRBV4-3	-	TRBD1	TGCGCCAGCAGCCATCAAACCGGGACAGCAAGGATATGGGCCACTGAAGCTTTCTTT	CASSHQTGTARIWATEAFF